This TCR beta chain is drawn from a study of CD8 T cells in Susac syndrome. The authors reverse transcribed roughly 0.5 to 1 ug RNA with random hexamers. TCRdb independently ran MiXCR on the immunoSEQ multiplex PCR reads; one entry per CDR3 protein. The sample shows some 180,000 distinct CDR3 sequences, 90% to 95% of them seen only once. Trimming stripped 1 base from V and 9 bases from J, with 20 bases between. The CDR3 consists of 16 residues. Germline V gives CDR1 SGHRS, CDR2 YFSETQ. Sequencing was carried out using CD4+ T cells from PBMCs. This TCR was sampled from a human donor with Susac syndrome. J is TRBJ2-1 and V is TRBV5-1, with a tentative D call TRBD2 (6 bases). This CDR3 reads CASSLSLWRGRGEQFF. In DNA form, the CDR3 reads TGCGCCAGCAGCTTGTCGTTATGGAGGGGACGGGGTGAGCAGTTCTTC. Full variable domain (rest looked up from reference TRBV5-1 and TRBJ2-1): KAGVTQTPRYLIKTRGQQVTLSCSPISGHRSVSWYQQTPGQGLQFLFEYFSETQRNKGNFPGRFSGRQFSNSRSEMNVSTLELGDSALYLCASSLSLWRGRGEQFFGPGTRLTVL.